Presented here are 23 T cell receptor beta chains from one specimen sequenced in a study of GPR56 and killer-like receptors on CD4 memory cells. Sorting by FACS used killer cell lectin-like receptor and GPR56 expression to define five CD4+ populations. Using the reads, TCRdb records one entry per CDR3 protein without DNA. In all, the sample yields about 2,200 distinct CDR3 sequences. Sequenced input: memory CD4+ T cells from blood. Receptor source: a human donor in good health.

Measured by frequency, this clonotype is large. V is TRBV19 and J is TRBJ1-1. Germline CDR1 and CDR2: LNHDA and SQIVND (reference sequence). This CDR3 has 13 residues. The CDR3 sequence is CASSIQRNTEAFF.

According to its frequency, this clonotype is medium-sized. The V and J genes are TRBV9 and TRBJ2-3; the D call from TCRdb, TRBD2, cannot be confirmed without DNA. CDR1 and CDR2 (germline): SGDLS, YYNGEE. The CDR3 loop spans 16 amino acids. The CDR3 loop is CASSASGSRLTDTQYF.

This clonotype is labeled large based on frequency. This chain's CDR3 is CAAGKRFANTGELFF. The genes are TRBV6-2 or TRBV6-3 and TRBJ2-2. The germline CDR1 and CDR2 sequences are MNHEY and SVGEGT. The CDR3 spans 15 residues.

CDR3 sequence reads: CASSSRAGDQETQYF. The genes are TRBV11-3 and TRBJ2-5; TCRdb calls TRBD1, which cannot be checked without DNA. Germline V gene sequence: CDR1 SGHNT, CDR2 YENEEA. The length of the CDR3 is 15 residues.

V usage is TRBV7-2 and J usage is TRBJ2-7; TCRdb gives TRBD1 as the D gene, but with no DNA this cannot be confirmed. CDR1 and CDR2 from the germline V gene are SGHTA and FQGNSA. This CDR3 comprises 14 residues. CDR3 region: CASSPGGSFYEQYF.

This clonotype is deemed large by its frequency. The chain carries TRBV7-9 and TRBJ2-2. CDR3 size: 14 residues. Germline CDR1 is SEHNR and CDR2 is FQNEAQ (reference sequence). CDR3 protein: CASCPSARTGELFF.

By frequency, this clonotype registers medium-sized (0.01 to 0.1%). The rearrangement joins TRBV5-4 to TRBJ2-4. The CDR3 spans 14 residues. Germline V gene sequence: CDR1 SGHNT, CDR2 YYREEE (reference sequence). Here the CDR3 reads CASSLREAKNIQYF. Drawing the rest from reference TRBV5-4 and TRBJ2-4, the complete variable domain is ETGVTQSPTHLIKTRGQQVTLRCSSQSGHNTVSWYQQALGQGPQFIFQYYREEENGRGNFPPRFSGLQFPNYSSELNVNALELDDSALYLCASSLREAKNIQYFGAGTRLSVL.

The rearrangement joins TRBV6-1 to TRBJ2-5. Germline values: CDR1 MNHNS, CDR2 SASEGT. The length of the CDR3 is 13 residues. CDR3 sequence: CASSVRDQETQYF.

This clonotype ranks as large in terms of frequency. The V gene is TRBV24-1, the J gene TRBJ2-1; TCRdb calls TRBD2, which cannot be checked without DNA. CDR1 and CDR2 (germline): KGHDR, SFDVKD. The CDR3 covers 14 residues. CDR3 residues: CATSAGGSYNEQFF.

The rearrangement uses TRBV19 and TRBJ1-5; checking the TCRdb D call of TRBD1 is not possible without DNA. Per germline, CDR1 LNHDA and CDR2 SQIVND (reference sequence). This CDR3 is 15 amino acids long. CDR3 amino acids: CASRLRGEYNQPQHF.

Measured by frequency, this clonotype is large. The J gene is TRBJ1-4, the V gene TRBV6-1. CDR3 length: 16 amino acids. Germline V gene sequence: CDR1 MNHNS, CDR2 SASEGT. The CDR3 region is CASSEGWGSANEKLFF.

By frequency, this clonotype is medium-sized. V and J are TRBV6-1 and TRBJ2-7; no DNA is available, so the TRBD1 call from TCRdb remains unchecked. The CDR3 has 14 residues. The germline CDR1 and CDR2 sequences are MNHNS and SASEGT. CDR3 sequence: CASRSLTVPYEQYF.

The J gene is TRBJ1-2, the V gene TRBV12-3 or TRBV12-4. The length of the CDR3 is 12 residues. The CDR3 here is CASRTRNYGYTF.

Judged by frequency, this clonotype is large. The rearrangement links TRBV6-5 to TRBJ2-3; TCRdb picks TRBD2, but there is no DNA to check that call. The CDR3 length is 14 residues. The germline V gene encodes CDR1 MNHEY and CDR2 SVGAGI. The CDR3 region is CASRATSTRDTQYF.

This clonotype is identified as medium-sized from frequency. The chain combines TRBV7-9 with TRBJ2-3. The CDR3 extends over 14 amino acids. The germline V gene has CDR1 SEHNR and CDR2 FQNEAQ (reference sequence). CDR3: CASSLLGMTDTQYF.

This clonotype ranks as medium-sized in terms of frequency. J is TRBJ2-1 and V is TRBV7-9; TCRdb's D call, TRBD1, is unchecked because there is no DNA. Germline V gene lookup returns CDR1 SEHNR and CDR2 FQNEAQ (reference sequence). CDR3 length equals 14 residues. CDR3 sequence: CASSVGQKNNEQFF.

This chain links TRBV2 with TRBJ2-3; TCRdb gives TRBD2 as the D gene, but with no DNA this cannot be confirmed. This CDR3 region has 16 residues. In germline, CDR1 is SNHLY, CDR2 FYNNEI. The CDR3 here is CASSSRGTSGSSVQYF.

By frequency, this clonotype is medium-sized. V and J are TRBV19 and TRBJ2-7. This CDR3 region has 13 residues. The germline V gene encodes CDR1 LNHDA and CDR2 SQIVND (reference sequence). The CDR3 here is CASSNVAAYEQYF. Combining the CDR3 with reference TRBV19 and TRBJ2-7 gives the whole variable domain DGGITQSPKYLFRKEGQNVTLSCEQNLNHDAMYWYRQDPGQGLRLIYYSQIVNDFQKGDIAEGYSVSREKKESFPLTVTSAQKNPTAFYLCASSNVAAYEQYFGPGTRLTVT.

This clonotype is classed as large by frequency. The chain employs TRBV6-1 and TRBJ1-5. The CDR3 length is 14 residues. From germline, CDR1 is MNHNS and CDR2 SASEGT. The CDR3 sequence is CASTLYYSNQPQHF.

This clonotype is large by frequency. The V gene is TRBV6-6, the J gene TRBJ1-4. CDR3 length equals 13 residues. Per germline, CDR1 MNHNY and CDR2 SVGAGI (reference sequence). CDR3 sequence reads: CASSKFGAEKLFF.

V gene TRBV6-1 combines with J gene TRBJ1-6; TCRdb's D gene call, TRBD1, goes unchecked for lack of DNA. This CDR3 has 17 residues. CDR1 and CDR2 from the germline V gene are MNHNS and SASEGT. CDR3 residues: CASSSRAGTGSNSPLHF.

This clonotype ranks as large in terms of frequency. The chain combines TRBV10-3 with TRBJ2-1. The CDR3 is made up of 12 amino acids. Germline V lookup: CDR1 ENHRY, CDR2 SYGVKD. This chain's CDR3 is CAISETENEQFF.

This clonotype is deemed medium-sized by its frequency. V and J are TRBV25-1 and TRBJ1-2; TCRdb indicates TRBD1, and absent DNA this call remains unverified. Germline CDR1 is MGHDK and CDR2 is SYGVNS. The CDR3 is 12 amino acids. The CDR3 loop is CASSDQGYGYTF.